This paragraph reports one T cell receptor (beta chain). Clones were sequenced by immunoSEQ multiplex PCR, and TCRdb holds only the in-frame ones, with some missing. The sample shows approximately 55,000 clones, 70% to 80% of them seen only once. The sample belongs to a study of T cell clones after liver transplantation. The V gene's germline CDR1 is SEHNR and CDR2 FQNEAQ (reference sequence). V lost 3 bases, J lost 0 bases, and 17 bases lay in between. This CDR3 contains 17 residues. The receptor comes from a human donor who received a liver transplant. Sequencing was performed on CD4+ T cells from blood, taken before liver transplant. The rearrangement links TRBV7-9 to TRBJ1-1; no reliable D call. CDR3 amino acids: CASSFPRRGGMNTEAFF. As DNA, the CDR3 is TGTGCCAGCAGCTTCCCCCGGCGGGGTGGAATGAACACTGAAGCTTTCTTT.